This passage covers 20 T cell receptor beta chains from one sample sequenced in a study of CD8 T cells in Susac syndrome. Reverse transcription of roughly 0.45 to 1 ug RNA used random hexamers. TCRdb processed the immunoSEQ multiplex PCR reads anew with MiXCR; each CDR3 protein has one entry. The sample yields approximately 150,000 distinct CDR3 sequences, around 86% seen once. The sequenced material came from CD8+ T cells from PBMCs. These receptors were obtained from a human donor with multiple sclerosis.

The rearrangement uses TRBV24-1 and TRBJ2-1, with D perhaps matching TRBD1 or TRBD2 (5 bases each). Trimming took 9 bases from V and 0 from J, leaving 8 bases between them. The CDR3 has 13 residues. Germline lookup yields CDR1 KGHDR and CDR2 SFDVKD. The CDR3 nucleotides read TGTGCCACCGGGACGGACTCCTACAATGAGCAGTTCTTC. This gives the protein CATGTDSYNEQFF.

V usage is TRBV19 and J usage is TRBJ2-7; the D gene is possibly TRBD2 (6 bases). Germline loops: CDR1 LNHDA, CDR2 SQIVND (reference sequence). The CDR3 runs to 15 residues. Trimming took off 8 bases at V and 2 bases at J, with 19 bases between the two ends. The CDR3: CASSQWGTLPYEQYV. In nucleotides, the CDR3 is TGTGCCAGTTCACAATGGGGGACTCTTCCCTACGAGCAGTACGTC.

The chain employs TRBV16 and TRBJ1-2; D gene uncertain. V was shortened by 2 bases and J by 0 bases, with 16 bases between the two germline ends. CDR1 and CDR2 from the germline V gene are KGHSY and FQNENV. The CDR3 consists of 17 residues. The CDR3 region is CASSQPDMLWPNYGYTF. DNA of the CDR3: TGTGCCAGCAGCCAACCTGATATGCTTTGGCCTAACTATGGCTACACCTTC.

The chain carries TRBV29-1 and TRBJ1-4, with no clear D. The V gene lost 4 bases and the J gene lost 8 bases, with 8 bases spanning the gap. The CDR3 totals 11 residues. Germline CDR1 and CDR2: SQVTM and ANQGSEA. The DNA for the CDR3 is TGCAGCGTTGGGGTGGCAGAAAAACTGTTTTTT. Its translation is CSVGVAEKLFF.

The rearrangement links TRBV10-3 to TRBJ1-1; D gene ambiguous. Germline assignment: CDR1 ENHRY and CDR2 SYGVKD. V was cut by 0 bases and J by 0 bases, with 2 bases left in between. The CDR3 length is 13 residues. The CDR3 spells CAISESVNTEAFF. The CDR3 DNA is TGTGCCATCAGTGAGTCCGTGAACACTGAAGCTTTCTTT.

The CDR3 nucleotides read TGTGCCAGCAGCCGAGGGAGCTCCTATAATTCACCCCTCCACTTT. It translates to CASSRGSSYNSPLHF. The chain is built from TRBV28 and TRBJ1-6; D gene uncertain. The V gene's germline CDR1 is MDHEN and CDR2 SYDVKM. This CDR3 spans 15 amino acids. Trimming took off 6 bases at V and 0 bases at J, with 9 bases between the two ends.

This chain links TRBV11-1 with TRBJ2-1, with TRBD2 matching over 10 bases. J gave up 4 bases and V 5 bases, and 20 bases lay outside the gene matches. This CDR3 spans 20 amino acids. The germline CDR1 and CDR2 sequences are SGHAT and FQDESV (reference sequence). CDR3 protein: CASSLHPRSQLAGLYNEQFF. The CDR3 nucleotides read TGTGCCAGCAGCCTGCACCCAAGGTCGCAACTAGCGGGATTGTACAATGAGCAGTTCTTC. Variable domain in full (rest from reference TRBV11-1 and TRBJ2-1): EAEVAQSPRYKITEKSQAVAFWCDPISGHATLYWYRQILGQGPELLVQFQDESVVDDSQLPKDRFSAERLKGVDSTLKIQPAELGDSAMYLCASSLHPRSQLAGLYNEQFFGPGTRLTVL.

This clonotype was counted a single time. The rearrangement joins TRBV7-6 to TRBJ2-1, with a weak D call TRBD2 (6 bases). This CDR3 is 16 amino acids long. CDR1 and CDR2 from the germline V gene are SGHVS and FNYEAQ. V dropped 1 base and J dropped 5 bases, with 15 bases sitting between them. The CDR3 DNA sequence: TGTGCCAGCAGCTTAGAGGGGACTTGGCTTAACAATGAGCAGTTCTTC. Protein product: CASSLEGTWLNNEQFF.

The chain has TRBV7-8 and TRBJ2-3; 9 nucleotides line up with TRBD2. Germline-derived CDR1 and CDR2 are SGHVS and FQNEAQ. The CDR3 covers 16 residues. Trimming removed 4 bases from V and 6 bases from J; junction bases left unmatched: 11. As DNA, the CDR3 is TGTGCCAGCAGCTCTTTAGCGGGAGCCGCTTATGATACGCAGTATTTT. Translated, it gives CASSSLAGAAYDTQYF.

This clonotype has a handful of counts. The chain joins TRBV12-3 or TRBV12-4 to TRBJ2-7, with D possibly TRBD2 on 6 matching bases. The CDR3 loop spans 11 amino acids. Trimming removed 6 bases at V and 6 bases at J, with 9 bases between. CDR3 loop: CASSRGVEQYF. CDR3 in DNA: TGTGCCAGCAGCCGCGGGGTCGAGCAGTACTTC.

CDR3: CASSLTALSSSYNEQFF. CDR3 nucleotides: TGTGCCAGCAGCTTAACGGCCCTCTCAAGCTCCTACAATGAGCAGTTCTTC. The gene calls are TRBV13 and TRBJ2-1; no reliable D call. Trimming stripped 2 bases from V and 0 bases from J, with 14 bases between. Germline V gene data show CDR1 as PRHDT and CDR2 as FYEKMQ (reference sequence). This CDR3 is 17 amino acids long. Supplemented by reference TRBV13 and TRBJ2-1, the full variable domain reads AAGVIQSPRHLIKEKRETATLKCYPIPRHDTVYWYQQGPGQDPQFLISFYEKMQSDKGSIPDRFSAQQFSDYHSELNMSSLELGDSALYFCASSLTALSSSYNEQFFGPGTRLTVL.

This clonotype was seen a single time. The rearrangement joins TRBV5-1 to TRBJ2-5; D gene uncertain. V shed 0 bases and J shed 2 bases, with 11 bases lying between them. The CDR3 totals 15 residues. The germline V gene has CDR1 SGHRS and CDR2 YFSETQ. The CDR3 DNA reads as TGCGCCAGCAGCTTGGGGCAGTCGCTTCAAGAGACCCAGTACTTC. Translated, it gives CASSLGQSLQETQYF.

The chain has TRBV19 and TRBJ2-1; TRBD1 or TRBD2 may be the D gene (5 bases each). The CDR3 is 15 residues long. V lost 7 bases, J lost 0 bases, and 13 bases lay in between. The germline V gene has CDR1 LNHDA and CDR2 SQIVND (reference sequence). CDR3 region: CASTHGTSSYNEQFF. CDR3 DNA sequence: TGTGCCAGTACCCATGGGACGAGCTCCTACAATGAGCAGTTCTTC.

The rearrangement uses TRBV20-1 and TRBJ2-3, with D perhaps matching TRBD2 (6 bases). The CDR3 totals 15 residues. Germline CDR1 is DFQATT and CDR2 is SNEGSKA (reference sequence). Trimming stripped 3 bases from V and 1 base from J, with 14 bases between. CDR3: CSARPGLTGTDTQYF. The CDR3 DNA reads as TGCAGTGCTAGGCCGGGACTGACGGGCACAGATACGCAGTATTTT.

A single count supports this clonotype. This chain connects TRBV7-9 to TRBJ2-5, with 14 bases identical to TRBD2. The germline V gene has CDR1 SEHNR and CDR2 FQNEAQ (reference sequence). The CDR3 spans 17 residues. V shed 4 bases, J shed 5 bases, and the junction held 9 bases outside the gene matches. The DNA for the CDR3 is TGTGCCAGCAGCTCTCCGGGACTAGCGGGAGAGAAGGAGACCCAGTACTTC. Protein: CASSSPGLAGEKETQYF.

This chain joins TRBV10-3 and TRBJ2-1; D may correspond to TRBD1 or TRBD2 (5 bases each). CDR1 is ENHRY, CDR2 SYGVKD, per germline. Between the trimmed V and J ends, which lost 7 bases and 4 bases, there was a span of 32 bases. The CDR3 contains 20 residues. In DNA, the CDR3 is TGTGCCATCACCAATAAGGGGAGTAATAGTTGGCTAGTGGGTTACAATGAGCAGTTCTTC. Its protein is CAITNKGSNSWLVGYNEQFF.

This rearrangement joins TRBV2 to TRBJ1-3; D is unresolved. CDR1 is SNHLY, CDR2 FYNNEI, per germline. V lost 5 bases and J lost 0, with 11 bases in between. The CDR3 sequence is 15 residues long. The CDR3 protein is CASSSPVDSGNTIYF. The CDR3 nucleotides are TGTGCCAGCAGTTCCCCGGTCGACTCTGGAAACACCATATATTTT.

The rearrangement links TRBV29-1 to TRBJ1-1; D may be TRBD1 (6 bases). Trimming stripped 6 bases from V and 1 base from J, with 9 bases between. The V gene's germline CDR1 is SQVTM and CDR2 ANQGSEA. The CDR3 loop spans 12 amino acids. The CDR3 DNA sequence: TGCAGCGTGGGGGCGGAGAACACTGAAGCTTTCTTT. It yields the protein CSVGAENTEAFF.

V and J are TRBV5-1 and TRBJ2-3; no definite D call. Germline values: CDR1 SGHRS, CDR2 YFSETQ. This CDR3 spans 12 amino acids. Deletions cut 7 bases from V and 1 base from J, with 7 bases between. CDR3 DNA sequence: TGCGCCAGCGCCGTGGGCACAGATACGCAGTATTTT. Its translation: CASAVGTDTQYF.

The V call is TRBV12-3 or TRBV12-4, the J call TRBJ2-1; D remains ambiguous. The CDR3 has 16 amino acids. V was cut by 4 bases and J by 3 bases, with 16 bases left in between. CDR3 region: CASSSQNRVGYNEQFF. The DNA for the CDR3 is TGTGCCAGCAGTTCCCAAAACAGAGTGGGCTACAATGAGCAGTTCTTC.